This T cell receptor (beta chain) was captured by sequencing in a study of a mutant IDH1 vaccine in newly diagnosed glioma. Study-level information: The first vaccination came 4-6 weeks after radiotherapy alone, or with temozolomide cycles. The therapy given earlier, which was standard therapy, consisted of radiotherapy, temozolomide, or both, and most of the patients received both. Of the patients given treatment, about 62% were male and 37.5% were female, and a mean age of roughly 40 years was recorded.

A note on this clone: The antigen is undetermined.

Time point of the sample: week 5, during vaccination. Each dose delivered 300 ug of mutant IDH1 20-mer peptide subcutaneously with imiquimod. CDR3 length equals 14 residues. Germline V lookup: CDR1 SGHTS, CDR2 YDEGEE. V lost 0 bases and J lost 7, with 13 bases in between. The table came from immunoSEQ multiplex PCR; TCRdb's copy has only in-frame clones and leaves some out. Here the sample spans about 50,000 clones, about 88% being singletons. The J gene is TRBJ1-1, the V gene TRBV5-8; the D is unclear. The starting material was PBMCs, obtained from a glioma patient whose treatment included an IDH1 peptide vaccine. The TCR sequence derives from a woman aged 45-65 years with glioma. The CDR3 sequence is CASSLGGVILEAFF. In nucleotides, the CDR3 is TGTGCCAGCAGCTTGGGAGGAGTAATACTTGAAGCTTTCTTT.